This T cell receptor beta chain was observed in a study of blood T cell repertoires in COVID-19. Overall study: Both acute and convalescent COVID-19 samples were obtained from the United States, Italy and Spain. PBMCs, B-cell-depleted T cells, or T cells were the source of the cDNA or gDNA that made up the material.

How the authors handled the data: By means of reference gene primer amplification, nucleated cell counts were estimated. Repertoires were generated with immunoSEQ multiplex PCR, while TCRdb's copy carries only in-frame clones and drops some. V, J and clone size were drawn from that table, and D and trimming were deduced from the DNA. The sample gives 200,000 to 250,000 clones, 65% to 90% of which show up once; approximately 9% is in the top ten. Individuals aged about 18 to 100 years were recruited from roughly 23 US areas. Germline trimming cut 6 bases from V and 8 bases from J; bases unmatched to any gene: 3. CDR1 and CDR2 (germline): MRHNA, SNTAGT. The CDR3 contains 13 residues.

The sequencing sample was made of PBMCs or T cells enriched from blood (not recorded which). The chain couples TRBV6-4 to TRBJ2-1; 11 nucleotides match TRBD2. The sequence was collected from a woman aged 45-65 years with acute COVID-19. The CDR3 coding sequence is TGTGCCAGCAGATCGACTAGCGGGGATGAGCAGTTCTTC. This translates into CASRSTSGDEQFF.